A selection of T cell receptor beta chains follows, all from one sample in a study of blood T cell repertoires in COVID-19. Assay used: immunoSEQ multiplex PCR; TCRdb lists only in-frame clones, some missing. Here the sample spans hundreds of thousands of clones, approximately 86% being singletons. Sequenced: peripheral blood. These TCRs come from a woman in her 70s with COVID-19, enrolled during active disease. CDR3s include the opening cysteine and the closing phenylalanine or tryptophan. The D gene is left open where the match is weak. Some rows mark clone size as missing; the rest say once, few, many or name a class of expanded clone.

cdr3_nt: TGTGCCAGCAGTCCCCGGACAGGGTCTAACTATGGCTACACCTTC
cdr3_aa: CASSPRTGSNYGYTF
j_call: TRBJ1-2
clone_size: .
d_call: TRBD1
v_call: TRBV28
cdr3_length: 15

cdr3_nt: TGTGCCAGCGAGGAGGGAGCAGAGGGCTACACCTTC
cdr3_aa: CASEEGAEGYTF
j_call: TRBJ1-2
clone_size: few
d_call: .
v_call: TRBV12-3/TRBV12-4
cdr3_length: 12

cdr3_nt: TGTGCCAGCAGTAAACTGCGGCCCTACAATGAGCAGTTCTTC
cdr3_aa: CASSKLRPYNEQFF
j_call: TRBJ2-1
clone_size: .
d_call: .
v_call: TRBV6-5
cdr3_length: 14

cdr3_nt: TGTGCCAGTAACACTGCGAGCCTTTGGAGGGGCTACACCTTC
cdr3_aa: CASNTASLWRGYTF
j_call: TRBJ1-2
clone_size: .
d_call: .
v_call: TRBV19
cdr3_length: 14

cdr3_nt: TGTGCCAGCAGCCCCCCAGGCGGGGGGGCCGCCGGGGAGCTGTTTTTT
cdr3_aa: CASSPPGGGAAGELFF
j_call: TRBJ2-2
clone_size: .
d_call: TRBD2
v_call: TRBV9
cdr3_length: 16

cdr3_nt: TGTGCCAGTAGTTCCGGGACAGGGTCTGGAAACACCATATATTTT
cdr3_aa: CASSSGTGSGNTIYF
j_call: TRBJ1-3
clone_size: .
d_call: TRBD1
v_call: TRBV19
cdr3_length: 15

cdr3_nt: TGCGCCAGCAGCCAAGAATGGGCTAGCGGGGGGCCCCGGGGAAAAGAGACCCAGTACTTC
cdr3_aa: CASSQEWASGGPRGKETQYF
j_call: TRBJ2-5
clone_size: .
d_call: TRBD2
v_call: TRBV4-3
cdr3_length: 20

cdr3_nt: TGTGCCAGCAGGCCACAGGGGGGGTTTCAGCCCCAGCATTTT
cdr3_aa: CASRPQGGFQPQHF
j_call: TRBJ1-5
clone_size: .
d_call: TRBD1
v_call: TRBV28
cdr3_length: 14

cdr3_nt: TGTGCTAGTGGTCCTGGACAGGGGAATACAGATACGCAGTATTTT
cdr3_aa: CASGPGQGNTDTQYF
j_call: TRBJ2-3
clone_size: .
d_call: TRBD1
v_call: TRBV12-5
cdr3_length: 15

cdr3_nt: TGTGCCAGCACGAAGCAGGGTCAATCGGGGGGTGAGCAGTTCTTC
cdr3_aa: CASTKQGQSGGEQFF
j_call: TRBJ2-1
clone_size: .
d_call: TRBD2
v_call: TRBV28
cdr3_length: 15

cdr3_nt: TGTGCCAGCAGCCCAATAGCGGGGGGGTTGGAGACCCAGTACTTC
cdr3_aa: CASSPIAGGLETQYF
j_call: TRBJ2-5
clone_size: .
d_call: TRBD2
v_call: TRBV9
cdr3_length: 15

cdr3_nt: TGTGCCAGTAGTATGGGGACAGGGGACGGCTACGAGCAGTACTTC
cdr3_aa: CASSMGTGDGYEQYF
j_call: TRBJ2-7
clone_size: .
d_call: TRBD1
v_call: TRBV19
cdr3_length: 15

cdr3_nt: TGTGCCAGCTTAGGGGCAGATACGCAGTATTTT
cdr3_aa: CASLGADTQYF
j_call: TRBJ2-3
clone_size: .
d_call: .
v_call: TRBV2
cdr3_length: 11

cdr3_nt: TGTGCCAGCAGTTACTTGGGGGGAAAGCAGTACTTC
cdr3_aa: CASSYLGGKQYF
j_call: TRBJ2-7
clone_size: .
d_call: .
v_call: TRBV6-5
cdr3_length: 12

cdr3_nt: TGTGCCAGCAGCTCGGGACAGGGCATTTCAACTAATGAAAAACTGTTTTTT
cdr3_aa: CASSSGQGISTNEKLFF
j_call: TRBJ1-4
clone_size: .
d_call: TRBD1
v_call: TRBV13
cdr3_length: 17

cdr3_nt: TGTGCCAGCAGCTTAACGGCAGGGTTGGATGAGCAGTTCTTC
cdr3_aa: CASSLTAGLDEQFF
j_call: TRBJ2-1
clone_size: .
d_call: .
v_call: TRBV7-3
cdr3_length: 14

cdr3_nt: TGTGCCAGTAGTATACAACTGGCGGGGGGGCGTAACTCCTACGAGCAGTACTTC
cdr3_aa: CASSIQLAGGRNSYEQYF
j_call: TRBJ2-7
clone_size: .
d_call: TRBD2
v_call: TRBV19
cdr3_length: 18

cdr3_nt: TGTGCCAGTAACCCGGGACAGGGGGCAGGGGAGCAGTACTTC
cdr3_aa: CASNPGQGAGEQYF
j_call: TRBJ2-7
clone_size: .
d_call: TRBD1
v_call: TRBV19
cdr3_length: 14

cdr3_nt: TGTGCCAGTAGCCGCGGTAATTCACCCCTCCACTTT
cdr3_aa: CASSRGNSPLHF
j_call: TRBJ1-6
clone_size: .
d_call: .
v_call: TRBV19
cdr3_length: 12

cdr3_nt: TGTGCCAGCAGTTACTCTCCAGGGGCGGACACTGAAGCTTTCTTT
cdr3_aa: CASSYSPGADTEAFF
j_call: TRBJ1-1
clone_size: .
d_call: .
v_call: TRBV6-5
cdr3_length: 15

cdr3_nt: TGTGCCAGCAGTTTAGTAGGACTGACTAACTATGGCTACACCTTC
cdr3_aa: CASSLVGLTNYGYTF
j_call: TRBJ1-2
clone_size: .
d_call: .
v_call: TRBV27
cdr3_length: 15

cdr3_nt: TGTGCCTGGCAGGGGAGGGGCAGCTATGGCTACACCTTC
cdr3_aa: CAWQGRGSYGYTF
j_call: TRBJ1-2
clone_size: once
d_call: .
v_call: TRBV30
cdr3_length: 13

cdr3_nt: TGTGCCACCAGTGGCCTAGAGAATTCACCCCTCCACTTT
cdr3_aa: CATSGLENSPLHF
j_call: TRBJ1-6
clone_size: .
d_call: .
v_call: TRBV24-1
cdr3_length: 13

cdr3_nt: TGTGCCAGCTCAGCCCGTCAGGGGATCCGTATTGCTGAGCAGTTCTTC
cdr3_aa: CASSARQGIRIAEQFF
j_call: TRBJ2-1
clone_size: .
d_call: .
v_call: TRBV18
cdr3_length: 16

cdr3_nt: TGTGCCAGCAGCTTAGAAGACAGCTACGAGCAGTACTTC
cdr3_aa: CASSLEDSYEQYF
j_call: TRBJ2-7
clone_size: .
d_call: .
v_call: TRBV13
cdr3_length: 13

cdr3_nt: TGTGCCAGCAGGCGGGGGGGCGGGTATGGCTACACCTTC
cdr3_aa: CASRRGGGYGYTF
j_call: TRBJ1-2
clone_size: .
d_call: .
v_call: TRBV2
cdr3_length: 13

cdr3_nt: TGTGCCAGCAGTAAGGACAGGGGGGCCTACGAGCAGTACTTC
cdr3_aa: CASSKDRGAYEQYF
j_call: TRBJ2-7
clone_size: .
d_call: TRBD1
v_call: TRBV6-5
cdr3_length: 14

cdr3_nt: TGTGCCAGCAGCTTAGAAGGGGCAGGTGGCTACACCTTC
cdr3_aa: CASSLEGAGGYTF
j_call: TRBJ1-2
clone_size: few
d_call: .
v_call: TRBV11-2
cdr3_length: 13

cdr3_nt: TGTGCCAGTAGTATAGGTGACAGAACCTACGAGCAGTACTTC
cdr3_aa: CASSIGDRTYEQYF
j_call: TRBJ2-7
clone_size: .
d_call: .
v_call: TRBV19
cdr3_length: 14

cdr3_nt: TGTGCCAGCAGCTTGTTGAGCGGGGGGGTCTACAATGAGCAGTTCTTC
cdr3_aa: CASSLLSGGVYNEQFF
j_call: TRBJ2-1
clone_size: .
d_call: TRBD2
v_call: TRBV5-6
cdr3_length: 16